A single sample is the source of the 22 T cell receptor beta chains below, sequenced in a study of control samples from healthy donors and cancer patients. The method was immunoSEQ multiplex PCR; TCRdb's version includes in-frame clones alone and lacks a portion of them. The top ten clones hold more than 6.5% of a sample with fewer than 150,000 clones, 91% of them seen once. Sequencing was performed on blood. These receptors all stem from a man aged 18 to 30 in good health.

The chain links TRBV27 to TRBJ1-1; the D is unclear. Trimming took 8 bases from V and 1 from J, leaving 14 bases between them. Germline assignment: CDR1 MNHEY and CDR2 SMNVEV (reference sequence). The CDR3 has 14 residues. CDR3 in DNA: TGTGCCAGCTTCAAGGGCGGCCGGAACACTGAAGCTTTCTTT. Its translation: CASFKGGRNTEAFF.

The rearrangement links TRBV10-3 to TRBJ2-5, with a possible D match to TRBD2 (9 bases). CDR3 length: 15 residues. Germline lookup yields CDR1 ENHRY and CDR2 SYGVKD. V lost 6 bases, J lost 5 bases, and 19 bases lay in between. CDR3 residues: CAISDRGLAGETQYF. CDR3 DNA: TGTGCCATCAGCGACAGGGGACTAGCTGGGGAGACCCAGTACTTC.

The chain carries TRBV6-5 and TRBJ1-5, with a tentative D call TRBD1 (5 bases). In germline, CDR1 is MNHEY, CDR2 SVGAGI. V was cut by 2 bases and J by 3 bases, with 8 bases left in between. There are 14 residues in the CDR3. CDR3 DNA sequence: TGTGCCAGCAGTTACAGGGGTGACAATCAGCCCCAGCATTTT. This gives the protein CASSYRGDNQPQHF.

The chain uses TRBV5-5 and TRBJ1-2; the D is unclear. The CDR3 totals 14 residues. Trimming pared 0 bases from V and 6 bases from J, leaving 12 bases between. In germline, CDR1 is SGHKS, CDR2 YYEKEE (reference sequence). The CDR3 DNA is TGTGCCAGCAGCTTGGGGACTGGGAGGGATGGCTACACCTTC. Its translation: CASSLGTGRDGYTF. The full variable domain, in which reference TRBV5-5 and TRBJ1-2 provide the parts outside the CDR3, is DAGVTQSPTHLIKTRGQQVTLRCSPISGHKSVSWYQQVLGQGPQFIFQYYEKEERGRGNFPDRFSARQFPNYSSELNVNALLLGDSALYLCASSLGTGRDGYTFGSGTRLTVV.

This chain uses TRBV6-5 with TRBJ1-1; D not resolved. The CDR3 contains 13 residues. Trimming took off 1 base at V and 5 bases at J, with 8 bases between the two ends. Per germline, CDR1 MNHEY and CDR2 SVGAGI. CDR3 nucleotides: TGTGCCAGCAGTTACTATAAGGGTACTGAAGCTTTCTTT. Its protein product is CASSYYKGTEAFF.

This chain links TRBV2 with TRBJ2-5; D is unresolved. The CDR3 runs 16 residues. V was cut by 3 bases and J by 3 bases, with 17 bases left in between. Germline V gene sequence: CDR1 SNHLY, CDR2 FYNNEI. The CDR3, as DNA: TGTGCCAGCAGTGATTTTAGGGTCAGGCTCGAAGAGACCCAGTACTTC. Protein product: CASSDFRVRLEETQYF.

This clone was seen a single time. This rearrangement joins TRBV10-1 to TRBJ1-6; 8 positions agree with TRBD1. Germline V gives CDR1 WNHNN, CDR2 SYGVQD (reference sequence). The junction had 7 bases not matched to a gene; V was cut back by 5 bases and J by 10 bases. The CDR3 is 14 amino acids. The chain's CDR3 is CASSNRTGLSPLHF. CDR3 coding DNA: TGCGCCAGCAGTAATCGGACAGGGTTATCACCCCTCCACTTT.

This clone has just one count. In nucleotides, the CDR3 is TGTGCCATCATGCGGGACAGGGACACTGAAGCTTTCTTT. As protein: CAIMRDRDTEAFF. The chain recombines TRBV10-3 with TRBJ1-1; TRBD1 matches 9 bases. There are 13 residues in the CDR3. V lost 7 bases, J lost 3 bases, and 3 bases stayed unmatched. The germline gives CDR1 ENHRY, CDR2 SYGVKD.

This clone was picked up one time. The gene calls are TRBV6-1 and TRBJ2-3; D perhaps matches TRBD2 (7 bases). Germline CDR1 is MNHNS and CDR2 is SASEGT. Trimming took off 3 bases at V and 2 bases at J, with 18 bases between the two ends. The CDR3 runs to 17 residues. DNA of the CDR3: TGTGCCAGCAGTGAGGAACGGCGGGGGCTGAACACAGATACGCAGTATTTT. Protein sequence: CASSEERRGLNTDTQYF.

The CDR3, as DNA: TGCGCCAGCAGCGACCGGGACAGGGGGGCAGATACGCAGTATTTT. This encodes CASSDRDRGADTQYF. The chain is built from TRBV5-1 and TRBJ2-3; TRBD1 aligns across 11 bases. Per the germline V gene, CDR1 is SGHRS and CDR2 is YFSETQ. This CDR3 comprises 15 residues. Losses at the gene ends were 4 bases for V and 4 bases for J; bases not matched to a gene: 5.

The table lists this clone with a few counts. The chain uses TRBV7-8 and TRBJ2-1; D is unclear. The CDR3 has 15 amino acids. Trimming cost V 1 base and J 0 bases, with 7 bases left between them. Looked up from germline, CDR1 is SGHVS and CDR2 is FQNEAQ. The CDR3 nucleotides are TGTGCCAGCAGCTTAGGAGGAGCCTCCTACAATGAGCAGTTCTTC. This encodes CASSLGGASYNEQFF.

The genes are TRBV19 and TRBJ1-1; 10 nucleotides line up with TRBD1. V shed 4 bases and J 2 bases; nucleotides not matched to a gene: 7. The V gene's germline CDR1 is LNHDA and CDR2 SQIVND (reference sequence). The CDR3 spans 16 residues. The CDR3 nucleotides read TGTGCCAGTAGTACGGGGACAGGGGATTTCAACACTGAAGCTTTCTTT. It specifies CASSTGTGDFNTEAFF.

The rearrangement uses TRBV27 and TRBJ2-7; perhaps TRBD2 as D (5 bases). The germline gives CDR1 MNHEY, CDR2 SMNVEV (reference sequence). The V and J ends lost 3 bases and 5 bases respectively, with 8 bases between them. The CDR3 has 12 amino acids. The CDR3 DNA reads TGTGCCAGCAGTTTTCGAGGGAACGAGCAGTACTTC. Amino acid sequence: CASSFRGNEQYF.

The chain uses TRBV27 and TRBJ1-4, with TRBD1 identical over 8 bases. Germline CDR1 and CDR2: MNHEY and SMNVEV (reference sequence). After removal of 5 bases from V and 8 bases from J, the junction contained 7 bases not matched to a gene. This CDR3 is built from 14 residues. The CDR3 DNA is TGTGCCAGCAGTCCCGACAGGGGACGAGAAAAACTGTTTTTT. Its translation: CASSPDRGREKLFF.

The chain has TRBV29-1 and TRBJ1-2; D uncertain. Trimming took 4 bases from V and 8 from J, leaving 26 bases between them. Germline CDR1 SQVTM, CDR2 ANQGSEA. The CDR3 contains 16 residues. The chain's CDR3 is CSVATPPGNTAFGYTF. The CDR3 region has the DNA TGCAGCGTTGCAACGCCCCCTGGGAATACGGCGTTCGGCTACACCTTC.

This chain uses TRBV7-9 with TRBJ2-1, with a possible D match to TRBD1 (6 bases). CDR1 is SEHNR, CDR2 FQNEAQ, per germline (reference sequence). The V gene lost 5 bases and the J gene lost 4 bases, with 9 bases spanning the gap. The CDR3 loop spans 13 amino acids. The CDR3 loop reads CASSPTGYNEQFF. The CDR3 DNA sequence: TGTGCCAGCAGCCCCACAGGGTACAATGAGCAGTTCTTC.

The rearrangement uses TRBV7-6 and TRBJ2-5; either TRBD1 or TRBD2 may supply D (5 bases each). The CDR3 is made up of 13 amino acids. Trimming removed 3 bases at V and 6 bases at J, with 11 bases between. The germline V gene has CDR1 SGHVS and CDR2 FNYEAQ. The CDR3: CASSLPGTQTQYF. The CDR3 DNA reads TGTGCCAGCAGCTTGCCAGGGACGCAGACCCAGTACTTC.

V gene TRBV5-1 combines with J gene TRBJ1-2, with TRBD1 identical over 11 bases. The CDR3 loop spans 15 amino acids. The germline CDR1 and CDR2 sequences are SGHRS and YFSETQ. Trimming at V came to 4 bases and at J to 4 bases, leaving 6 bases not matched to a gene. The CDR3: CASSRPGQGGYGYTF. The CDR3 DNA sequence: TGCGCCAGCAGCCGTCCGGGACAGGGGGGCTATGGCTACACCTTC.

CDR3 loop: CASSLAMGVAKNIQYF. In DNA, the CDR3 is TGTGCCAGCAGCTTAGCGATGGGGGTAGCCAAAAACATTCAGTACTTC. The gene calls are TRBV7-9 and TRBJ2-4, with D tentatively TRBD1 or TRBD2 (5 bases each). CDR3 size: 16 residues. Germline V gene lookup returns CDR1 SEHNR and CDR2 FQNEAQ (reference sequence). Trimming shortened V by 0 bases and J by 0 bases, and 9 bases separated the two germline ends.

This rearrangement joins TRBV2 to TRBJ1-2; a possible D gene is TRBD1 (5 bases). Germline CDR1 and CDR2: SNHLY and FYNNEI. This CDR3 region has 13 residues. V dropped 4 bases and J dropped 4 bases, with 10 bases sitting between them. The DNA for the CDR3 is TGTGCCAGCAGTGCCCACGGGGCCTATGGCTACACCTTC. Translated: CASSAHGAYGYTF.

This clone has just one count. The chain carries TRBV18 and TRBJ2-6, with TRBD1 matching over 11 bases. There are 17 residues in the CDR3. Germline V gene data show CDR1 as KGHSH and CDR2 as LQKENI. The junction had 1 base not matched to a gene; V was cut back by 3 bases and J by 0 bases. CDR3 nucleotides: TGTGCCAGCTCACCGGGACAGGGGGGCTCTGGGGCCAACGTCCTGACTTTC. Encoded protein: CASSPGQGGSGANVLTF.

The chain links TRBV30 to TRBJ1-6; TRBD1 might be the D (5 bases). V lost 0 bases, J lost 8 bases, and 11 bases lay in between. This CDR3 contains 14 residues. Germline assignment: CDR1 GTSNPN and CDR2 SVGIG (reference sequence). CDR3 nucleotide sequence: TGTGCCTGGAGTGTAGGGGCAGTCCATTCACCCCTCCACTTT. Its protein product is CAWSVGAVHSPLHF.